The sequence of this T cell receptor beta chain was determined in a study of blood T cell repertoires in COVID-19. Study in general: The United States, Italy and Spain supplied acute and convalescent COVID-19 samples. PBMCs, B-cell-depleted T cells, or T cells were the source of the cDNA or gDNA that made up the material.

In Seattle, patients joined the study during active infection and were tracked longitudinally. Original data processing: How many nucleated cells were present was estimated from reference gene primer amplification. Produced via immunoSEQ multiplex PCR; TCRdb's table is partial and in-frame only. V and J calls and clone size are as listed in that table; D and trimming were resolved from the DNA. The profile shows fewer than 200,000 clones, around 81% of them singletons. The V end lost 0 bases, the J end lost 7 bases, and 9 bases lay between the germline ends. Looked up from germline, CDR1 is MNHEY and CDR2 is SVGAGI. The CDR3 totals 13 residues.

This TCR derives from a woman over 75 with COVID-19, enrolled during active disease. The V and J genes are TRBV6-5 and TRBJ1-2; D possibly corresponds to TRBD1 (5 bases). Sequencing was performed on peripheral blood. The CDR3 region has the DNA TGTGCCAGCAGTTACTCGGGGGGTATTGGCTACACCTTC. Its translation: CASSYSGGIGYTF.